A single sample is the source of the 29 T cell receptor beta chains below, sequenced in a study of blood T cells in healthy people across ages. A second PCR, run for about 7 to 12 cycles, used a sample-barcoded 5' primer plus a J-beta primer mix. TCRdb itself ran the 5' RACE reads through MiXCR, one entry per CDR3 protein. The data hold about 1.5 million distinct CDR3 sequences, with 35% to 45% observed a single time. The source material was blood. The receptor source for this set is a woman under 30 in good health.

The gene calls are TRBV7-9 and TRBJ2-3; 10 nucleotides match TRBD1. CDR3 length: 17 residues. From germline, CDR1 is SEHNR and CDR2 FQNEAQ (reference sequence). V was pared by 0 bases and J by 2 bases, with 5 bases of the junction left unmatched. The CDR3 loop is CASSLAGTGATTDTQYF. CDR3 coding DNA: TGTGCCAGCAGCTTAGCTGGGACAGGGGCTACCACAGATACGCAGTATTTT.

V and J are TRBV11-2 and TRBJ2-1; 7 bases match TRBD2. With 1 base clipped from V and 4 bases from J, the junction kept 7 bases outside the gene matches. Germline CDR1 and CDR2: SGHAT and FQNNGV. There are 16 residues in the CDR3. The CDR3 bases are TGTGCCAGCAGCTTAGGAGCTAGCGGACCGTACAATGAGCAGTTCTTC. Translating gives CASSLGASGPYNEQFF. The variable domain in full, with the rest retrieved from reference TRBV11-2 and TRBJ2-1, is EAGVAQSPRYKIIEKRQSVAFWCNPISGHATLYWYQQILGQGPKLLIQFQNNGVVDDSQLPKDRFSAERLKGVDSTLKIQPAKLEDSAVYLCASSLGASGPYNEQFFGPGTRLTVL.

Of note for this clonotype: Just one base apart from a much larger clone, this may be a read error. The chain uses TRBV20-1 and TRBJ2-1, with 9 bases lining up with TRBD2. With the DNA end fitting TRBJ2-7 better, the J assignment may be wrong. This CDR3 spans 14 amino acids. CDR1 and CDR2 from the germline V gene are DFQATT and SNEGSKA (reference sequence). Here the CDR3 reads CSALAGDSYNEQYF. Written as DNA, the CDR3 is TGCAGTGCGTTAGCGGGAGACTCCTACAATGAGCAGTACTTC.

CDR3 DNA: TGTGCCACCAGCACCCCCGGGACTAGCGGGGTAAATGAGCAGTTCTTC. It encodes CATSTPGTSGVNEQFF. The rearrangement links TRBV24-1 to TRBJ2-1, with 13 positions matching TRBD2. V dropped 7 bases and J dropped 7; count of bases not matched to a gene: 9. Looked up from germline, CDR1 is KGHDR and CDR2 is SFDVKD. The CDR3 length is 16 residues.

There are a few counts of this clonotype. The chain recombines TRBV6-1 with TRBJ2-7, with unresolved D. CDR3 size: 12 residues. Germline CDR1 is MNHNS and CDR2 is SASEGT. Trimming pared 1 base from V and 4 bases from J, leaving 5 bases between. In DNA, the CDR3 is TGTGCCAGCAGTGAAGTCGGGTACGAGCAGTACTTC. Its protein product is CASSEVGYEQYF.

V usage is TRBV6-2 or TRBV6-3 and J usage is TRBJ2-7; possible D gene TRBD2, 5 bases. CDR3 size: 13 residues. Germline V CDR1 and CDR2: MNHEY, SVGEGT. Deletions cut 7 bases from V and 7 bases from J, with 17 bases between. CDR3: CASKSGDPREQYF. CDR3 bases: TGTGCCAGCAAAAGCGGCGACCCTAGAGAGCAGTACTTC.

This chain uses TRBV21-1 with TRBJ1-5; the D segment call TRBD1 is taken from the table without a DNA check. TRBV21-1 is termed a pseudogene. The CDR3 runs 17 residues. The CDR3: CASSTTRCREGNQPQHF. The CDR3 bases are TGTGCCAGCAGCACTACAAGGTGCAGGGAAGGCAATCAGCCCCAGCATTTT.

This clonotype showed up just a few times. The gene calls are TRBV4-3 and TRBJ2-1; no reliable D call. The CDR3 is 14 amino acids. The V gene lost 8 bases and the J gene lost 0 bases, with 11 bases spanning the gap. CDR1 and CDR2 (germline): LGHNA, YSLEER. The CDR3 protein is CASRSRISYNEQFF. The CDR3 nucleotides are TGCGCCAGCCGCTCTCGGATCTCCTACAATGAGCAGTTCTTC.

Only a few counts were recorded for this clonotype. The genes are TRBV10-1 and TRBJ2-3; D might be TRBD1 (7 bases). The CDR3 has 15 amino acids. Germline CDR1 reads WNHNN; CDR2 reads SYGVQD (reference sequence). The V gene lost 3 bases and the J gene lost 5 bases, with 15 bases spanning the gap. The CDR3: CASSDWGQGGDTQYF. In nucleotides, the CDR3 is TGCGCCAGCAGTGATTGGGGGCAGGGGGGAGATACGCAGTATTTT.

This chain uses TRBV4-2 with TRBJ2-6, with D possibly being TRBD1 (5 bases). Looked up from germline, CDR1 is LGHNA and CDR2 is YNFKEQ. V was clipped by 10 bases and J by 0 bases, with 13 bases between them. This CDR3 has 15 amino acids. The CDR3: CAISDQGSGANVLTF. In DNA form, the CDR3 reads TGTGCCATCTCGGACCAGGGCTCTGGGGCCAACGTCCTGACTTTC.

This chain links TRBV4-1 with TRBJ1-2; D remains unclear. Between the trimmed V and J ends, which lost 4 bases and 0 bases, there was a span of 15 bases. The germline gives CDR1 MGHRA, CDR2 YSYEKL. The CDR3 consists of 16 residues. The CDR3 sequence is CASSRSGNGANYGYTF. In nucleotides, the CDR3 is TGCGCCAGCAGCCGTTCCGGGAATGGGGCTAACTATGGCTACACCTTC.

This clonotype appeared a few times. The chain joins TRBV20-1 to TRBJ2-2, with a possible D match to TRBD2 (6 bases). V lost 0 bases to trimming and J lost 1 base, with 9 bases between them. Germline values: CDR1 DFQATT, CDR2 SNEGSKA (reference sequence). The length of the CDR3 is 15 residues. The CDR3 protein is CSARDRGMNTGELFF. CDR3 sequence (DNA): TGCAGTGCTAGAGATCGGGGGATGAACACCGGGGAGCTGTTTTTT.

CDR3 DNA sequence: TGCAGTGCTAGTGGACCGAGCATTAATTCACCCCTCCACTTT. This gives the protein CSASGPSINSPLHF. V is TRBV20-1 and J is TRBJ1-6, with D hard to call. The germline V and J ends were trimmed by 3 bases and 6 bases, with 12 bases remaining between them. This CDR3 has 14 amino acids. Germline values: CDR1 DFQATT, CDR2 SNEGSKA (reference sequence).

The genes are TRBV7-9 and TRBJ2-1, with 8 bases lining up with TRBD2. The CDR3 is made up of 14 amino acids. With 5 bases clipped from V and 8 bases from J, the junction kept 8 bases outside the gene matches. CDR1 is SEHNR, CDR2 FQNEAQ, per germline (reference sequence). Here the CDR3 reads CASSVPGGLDEQFF. In DNA, the CDR3 is TGTGCCAGCAGCGTGCCGGGGGGGCTGGATGAGCAGTTCTTC.

The table lists this clonotype with many counts. The chain links TRBV13 to TRBJ2-1, with 7 bases aligning to TRBD2. The CDR3 has 14 amino acids. Germline V gives CDR1 PRHDT, CDR2 FYEKMQ (reference sequence). The V gene end was trimmed by 1 base and the J gene end by 5 bases; junction bases not matched to a gene: 2. CDR3 in DNA: TGTGCCAGCAGCTTAGTCCTAGCGGACAATGAGCAGTTCTTC. Amino acid sequence: CASSLVLADNEQFF.

This clonotype occurred a few times. This chain connects TRBV12-3 or TRBV12-4 to TRBJ1-2; weak D call: TRBD1 (5 bases). This CDR3 is 13 amino acids long. With 5 bases removed from V and 7 bases from J, the gap between germline ends came to 14 bases. CDR3 DNA sequence: TGTGCCAGCAGTGTGCAGGGTGCTCGTGGCTACACCTTC. Protein sequence: CASSVQGARGYTF.

The chain couples TRBV12-3 or TRBV12-4 to TRBJ2-6; tentatively, D is TRBD1 (5 bases). The CDR3 length is 16 residues. V was shortened by 6 bases and J by 2 bases, with 14 bases between the two germline ends. The CDR3 sequence is CASRGAQDTGANVLTF. In DNA, the CDR3 is TGTGCCAGCAGAGGGGCCCAGGATACTGGGGCCAACGTCCTGACTTTC.

The chain joins TRBV10-3 to TRBJ1-5; D call uncertain. V was clipped by 7 bases and J by 1 base, with 11 bases between them. Germline CDR1 is ENHRY and CDR2 is SYGVKD. CDR3 length: 14 amino acids. CDR3 sequence reads: CAIKREGSNQPQHF. In DNA form, the CDR3 reads TGTGCCATCAAAAGGGAGGGCAGCAATCAGCCCCAGCATTTT.

Here the CDR3 reads CASSYTLPAQSNTGELFF. The CDR3 bases are TGTGCCAGCAGTTACACTCTGCCGGCACAGTCTAACACCGGGGAGCTGTTTTTT. The chain couples TRBV6-5 to TRBJ2-2; no definite D call. V lost 2 bases to trimming and J lost 2 bases, with 18 bases between them. CDR1 MNHEY and CDR2 SVGAGI come from the germline V gene. The length of the CDR3 is 18 residues.

The chain combines TRBV2 with TRBJ1-5, with D uncertain. With 8 bases removed from V and 2 bases from J, the gap between germline ends came to 19 bases. The germline CDR1 and CDR2 sequences are SNHLY and FYNNEI. The CDR3 spans 16 residues. The CDR3 spells CASGVGGRSGNQPQHF. Here the CDR3 DNA reads TGTGCCAGCGGTGTAGGCGGGAGAAGTGGCAATCAGCCCCAGCATTTT.

The V and J genes are TRBV13 and TRBJ2-5; 9 bases are shared with TRBD2. The CDR3 extends over 16 amino acids. Per the germline V gene, CDR1 is PRHDT and CDR2 is FYEKMQ (reference sequence). V lost 4 bases and J lost 5; bases outside the gene matches: 11. The CDR3 spells CASSYGTSKTGETQYF. The CDR3 bases are TGTGCCAGCAGCTATGGGACTAGCAAAACCGGGGAGACCCAGTACTTC.

This clonotype appeared a few times. The chain employs TRBV20-1 and TRBJ2-5, with D tentatively TRBD1 (5 bases). The CDR3 spans 15 residues. V lost 3 bases and J 0 bases, leaving 14 bases between the germline ends. From germline, CDR1 is DFQATT and CDR2 SNEGSKA (reference sequence). The CDR3 protein is CSASRGRGNQETQYF. The CDR3 coding sequence is TGCAGTGCTAGTAGGGGCAGAGGAAACCAAGAGACCCAGTACTTC.

This clonotype was observed a handful of times. The chain uses TRBV5-6 and TRBJ2-3; 9 nucleotides align to TRBD2. The germline CDR1 and CDR2 sequences are SGHDT and YYEEEE. The CDR3 spans 16 residues. Losses at the gene ends were 0 bases for V and 4 bases for J; bases not matched to a gene: 6. CDR3 sequence (DNA): TGTGCCAGCAGCTTGGCGGAGGTAGCGGGGGCAGATACGCAGTATTTT. Its translation is CASSLAEVAGADTQYF.

The chain links TRBV7-2 to TRBJ2-3, with TRBD2 matching 15 bases. V lost 5 bases, J lost 0 bases, and 12 bases stayed unmatched. The CDR3 extends over 20 amino acids. Germline V CDR1 and CDR2: SGHTA, FQGNSA. Written as DNA, the CDR3 is TGTGCCAGCAGCCGAGGGCCAGGGACTAGCGGGGGGACTAGCACAGATACGCAGTATTTT. It translates to CASSRGPGTSGGTSTDTQYF.

V usage is TRBV11-3 and J usage is TRBJ2-1; D is unresolved. The V end was cut by 3 bases, the J end by 10 bases, with 13 bases between. Germline values: CDR1 SGHNT, CDR2 YENEEA. The length of the CDR3 is 13 residues. The CDR3 DNA follows: TGTGCCAGCAGCTTGCGGAGTGGTGCGGAGCAGTTCTTC. It is translated as CASSLRSGAEQFF.

This clonotype occurred a few times. V is TRBV28 and J is TRBJ2-1; possibly TRBD2 for D (6 bases). V lost 2 bases and J 7 bases, leaving 12 bases between the germline ends. Germline CDR1 is MDHEN and CDR2 is SYDVKM. This CDR3 is built from 14 residues. Here the CDR3 reads CASSLGSGANEQFF. CDR3 in DNA: TGTGCCAGCAGTTTAGGGTCGGGAGCGAATGAGCAGTTCTTC.

The V and J genes are TRBV5-5 and TRBJ2-7; possible D gene TRBD1, 5 bases. This CDR3 has 14 amino acids. Germline V CDR1 and CDR2: SGHKS, YYEKEE (reference sequence). V gave up 4 bases and J gave up 3 bases, with 14 bases separating them. In nucleotides, the CDR3 is TGTGCCAGCAGCCACATAGACAGTTACTACGAGCAGTACTTC. It is translated as CASSHIDSYYEQYF.

This clonotype was seen a few times. The rearrangement joins TRBV20-1 to TRBJ2-1, with 8 bases that match TRBD2. Germline values: CDR1 DFQATT, CDR2 SNEGSKA (reference sequence). The CDR3 is 14 amino acids. Trimming took 3 bases from V and 1 from J; bases not matched to a gene: 2. In DNA form, the CDR3 reads TGCAGTGCTAGGACTAGCGAATCCTACAATGAGCAGTTCTTC. It translates to CSARTSESYNEQFF.

The chain carries TRBV20-1 and TRBJ2-3; D unclear. CDR1 is DFQATT, CDR2 SNEGSKA, per germline (reference sequence). The CDR3 sequence is 14 residues long. V lost 5 bases to trimming and J lost 2 bases, with 14 bases between them. The CDR3 sequence: CSAPTQTFTDTQYF. For the CDR3, the DNA is TGCAGTGCTCCGACTCAGACTTTCACAGATACGCAGTATTTT.